This T cell receptor beta chain stems from a study of T-cell reconstitution after alpha-beta-depleted transplantation in children. Study results and caveats: It was reported that alpha-beta T cells came from several hundred expanded graft clones (about two months after transplant). The authors attributed T-cell counts and diversity one year after transplant mostly to newly produced T cells.

This clonotype was counted many times. Its antigen is not known. For TCRbeta, the library was prepared with unique molecular identifiers. Using its own MiXCR run on the PCR reads, TCRdb lists one record per CDR3 protein. The table includes fewer than 750,000 distinct CDR3 sequences, more than 20% detected once. This CDR3 has 14 amino acids. Trimming removed 5 bases from V and 1 base from J; junction bases left unmatched: 2. Germline CDR1 and CDR2: SGHRS and YFSETQ. The sample in question was PBMCs, obtained before TCRalphabeta/CD19-depleted stem cell transplant. This TCR came from a boy under three years old with Wiskott-Aldrich syndrome, due to receive a stem cell transplant. V and J are TRBV5-1 and TRBJ2-3; 9 bases are a match to TRBD2. CDR3 DNA: TGCGCCAGCAGTAGCGGGAGTGGCACAGATACGCAGTATTTT. Translation: CASSSGSGTDTQYF.